This entry features one TCR beta chain sequence. The antigen is not known. At a deep level, the assay was run. Clones were sequenced by immunoSEQ multiplex PCR, and TCRdb holds only the in-frame ones, with some missing. The top ten clones hold under 2% of a sample with roughly 2.1 million clones, around 93% of them seen once. This entry comes from a study of shared clonotypes between healthy human individuals. Overall study results and limits: What naive subsets generally showed was a larger estimated richness than memory subsets showed. Researchers sampled blood only, noting tissue repertoires likely differ. Sharing across four donors was highest in naive CD4 (approximately 5%) and lowest in memory CD8 (0.4%).

Positively selected for CCR7, the CD45RO-negative cells used as naive CD8 cells excluded terminally differentiated effector memory CD45RA+ cells. This TCR derives from a man between 18 and 35 years old in good health. Some clones in this sample may be carry-over from other donors' samples. The sample was naive CD8+ T cells from PBMCs.

CDR3 residues: CASSEAVQGVTDEQYF. The CDR3 DNA follows: TGTGCCAGCAGTGAAGCTGTACAGGGAGTCACGGACGAGCAGTACTTC. The chain joins TRBV6-1 to TRBJ2-7, with D perhaps TRBD1 (6 bases). The CDR3 has 16 residues. Germline loops: CDR1 MNHNS, CDR2 SASEGT. Trimming took 0 bases from V and 5 from J, leaving 17 bases between them.